This T cell receptor beta chain was sequenced in a study of blood T cell repertoires in COVID-19. Across the study: COVID-19 samples, acute and convalescent, were from the United States, Italy and Spain.

Germline values: CDR1 LGHDT, CDR2 YNNKEL (reference sequence). J lost 12 bases, V lost 0 bases, and 8 bases had no gene match. This CDR3 comprises 14 residues. TCRdb's copy holds only in-frame clones and misses some; the assay was immunoSEQ multiplex PCR. The sample shows hundreds of thousands of clones, more than 75% of them seen only once. The rearrangement uses TRBV3-1 (or the pseudogene TRBV3-2) and TRBJ2-1; 7 bases line up with TRBD2. Sequencing input: PBMCs or T cells enriched from blood (not recorded which). The sequence was obtained from a man between 40 and 49 years old in a cohort exposed to, infected with or recovered from COVID-19 (not recorded which). For the CDR3, the DNA is TGTGCCAGCAGCCAAGATCTGCGGGGGAGGGTGCAGTTCTTC. The encoded protein is CASSQDLRGRVQFF.